The clone carrying this T cell receptor beta chain came up many times. This entry belongs to a study of regulatory T cells in long-lasting Graves disease. Background on the study: Graves' patients diagnosed newly had used antithyroid drugs under 3 months.

Trimming left V 3 bases short and J 2 bases short, with 10 bases between. Germline-derived CDR1 and CDR2 are ENHRY and SYGVKD. The CDR3 extends over 15 amino acids. Stated time point: newly diagnosed GD, antithyroid drugs for less than 3 months. PBMCs were the source of the RNA used for TCR sequencing. By American Thyroid Association guidelines, Graves' disease was diagnosed in the cohort. EDTA tubes received around 9.9 milliliters of collected peripheral blood. TCR beta libraries were built with iRepertoire HTBI primers and Arm-PCR of CDR3 regions. Using its own MiXCR run on the multiplex PCR reads, TCRdb lists one record per CDR3 protein. The data contain a few hundred thousand distinct CDR3 sequences, 10% to 15% of them singletons. In addition, the sample was reused for a study of T cells in Graves' hyperthyroidism and ophthalmopathy. That paper states: Within blood appeared most thyroid clonotypes that had expanded above 0.001.

The sequencing here drew on peripheral blood mononuclear cells (PBMCs), taken at new diagnosis, from a patient treated with antithyroid drugs. The origin of this receptor is a woman under 30 with Graves disease. The rearrangement joins TRBV10-3 to TRBJ2-2; D uncertain. This chain's CDR3 is CAISENGGNTGELFF. The CDR3 DNA is TGTGCCATCAGTGAAAACGGCGGAAACACCGGGGAGCTGTTTTTT.